This T cell receptor beta chain was sequenced during a study of identifying expanded T cells in peripheral blood. Study conclusions and caveats: Roughly 2-week clone count variance significantly increased as total template count grew. Over approximately two and four weeks, about 15 and 19 clones changed, versus approximately 1.1 between replicates.

Using immunoSEQ multiplex PCR, the repertoire was profiled, and TCRdb retains in-frame clones only, with some absent. The sample contains around 130,000 clones, about 86% of which appear only once. Of note for this clone: Its matching antigen is unknown.

Collection occurred without any documented infections or immune events in donors. The clonotype was recovered from a person aged 18-70 years in good health. Sequencing used blood.

CDR3 bases: TGTGCCACCAGCAGAGATAAGACAGGGGGCGGTGAGCAGTTCTTC. It translates to CATSRDKTGGGEQFF. This rearrangement joins TRBV15 to TRBJ2-1; 10 bases agree with TRBD1. Germline loops: CDR1 LNHNV, CDR2 YYDKDF (reference sequence). The CDR3 spans 15 residues. The J segment lost 9 bases and the V segment lost 0 bases, leaving 5 bases of the junction unmatched.